This TCR beta chain emerged from a study of radiotherapy plus CTLA-4 blockade in lung cancer. Across the study: Of all patients, approximately 17% responded objectively and 25% to 40% showed disease control.

This clone came up a few times. Its antigen is unknown. Profiled with immunoSEQ multiplex PCR; TCRdb holds only in-frame clones, not every one. Found here are about 77,000 clones, over 65% of them singletons; the top ten hold more than 8%. Patients in the study, people with chemo-refractory metastatic non-small-cell lung cancer, received focal radiation plus ipilimumab CTLA-4 blockade. General study points: Strongest reported response predictors: early blood clone changes and post-radiation interferon-beta. After radiotherapy and ipilimumab, tumor-derived clones expanded in peripheral blood.

The CDR3 totals 15 residues. Between the trimmed V and J ends, which lost 0 bases and 4 bases, there was a span of 11 bases. In germline, CDR1 is LGHNA, CDR2 YSLEER. The chain recombines TRBV4-3 with TRBJ2-3, with a weak D call TRBD2 (7 bases). The receptor was isolated from a human donor with non-small cell lung cancer whose response to radiotherapy plus ipilimumab could not be evaluated. The sequencing used peripheral blood, collected from a patient treated with radiotherapy plus ipilimumab. The CDR3 protein is CASSQDWGGPDTQYF. The CDR3 region has the DNA TGCGCCAGCAGCCAAGATTGGGGGGGGCCAGATACGCAGTATTTT.